The present T cell receptor (beta chain) was sequenced within a study of T cell repertoires in cytomegalovirus infection. Study-level background: From public TCR beta signatures came an indication of both CMV infection and matching HLA type. Study results and limitations: Dominating the ex vivo response were HLA-C-restricted CMV-specific TCR beta clonotypes. Cumulative frequency (of public TCR beta family members) identified carriers of CMV plus the relevant HLA.

TCRdb used MiXCR to reprocess the reads, holding one entry per CDR3 protein. The table lists about 150,000 distinct CDR3 sequences, roughly a quarter of them singletons. This clonotype was seen a few times. No antigen is known for it. Germline-derived CDR1 and CDR2 are SGHTA and FQGNSA. The V end lost 4 bases, the J end lost 7 bases, and 10 bases lay between the germline ends. The CDR3 extends over 13 amino acids. The receptor's source is a human donor in good health (CMV status not recorded). Some clones in this sample may be carry-over from other donors' samples. J is TRBJ2-2 and V is TRBV7-2; D is unclear. Sequencing input: PBMCs. For the CDR3, the DNA is TGTGCCAGCAGCTGGACCGTGGGCGGGGAGCTGTTTTTT. It is translated as CASSWTVGGELFF.